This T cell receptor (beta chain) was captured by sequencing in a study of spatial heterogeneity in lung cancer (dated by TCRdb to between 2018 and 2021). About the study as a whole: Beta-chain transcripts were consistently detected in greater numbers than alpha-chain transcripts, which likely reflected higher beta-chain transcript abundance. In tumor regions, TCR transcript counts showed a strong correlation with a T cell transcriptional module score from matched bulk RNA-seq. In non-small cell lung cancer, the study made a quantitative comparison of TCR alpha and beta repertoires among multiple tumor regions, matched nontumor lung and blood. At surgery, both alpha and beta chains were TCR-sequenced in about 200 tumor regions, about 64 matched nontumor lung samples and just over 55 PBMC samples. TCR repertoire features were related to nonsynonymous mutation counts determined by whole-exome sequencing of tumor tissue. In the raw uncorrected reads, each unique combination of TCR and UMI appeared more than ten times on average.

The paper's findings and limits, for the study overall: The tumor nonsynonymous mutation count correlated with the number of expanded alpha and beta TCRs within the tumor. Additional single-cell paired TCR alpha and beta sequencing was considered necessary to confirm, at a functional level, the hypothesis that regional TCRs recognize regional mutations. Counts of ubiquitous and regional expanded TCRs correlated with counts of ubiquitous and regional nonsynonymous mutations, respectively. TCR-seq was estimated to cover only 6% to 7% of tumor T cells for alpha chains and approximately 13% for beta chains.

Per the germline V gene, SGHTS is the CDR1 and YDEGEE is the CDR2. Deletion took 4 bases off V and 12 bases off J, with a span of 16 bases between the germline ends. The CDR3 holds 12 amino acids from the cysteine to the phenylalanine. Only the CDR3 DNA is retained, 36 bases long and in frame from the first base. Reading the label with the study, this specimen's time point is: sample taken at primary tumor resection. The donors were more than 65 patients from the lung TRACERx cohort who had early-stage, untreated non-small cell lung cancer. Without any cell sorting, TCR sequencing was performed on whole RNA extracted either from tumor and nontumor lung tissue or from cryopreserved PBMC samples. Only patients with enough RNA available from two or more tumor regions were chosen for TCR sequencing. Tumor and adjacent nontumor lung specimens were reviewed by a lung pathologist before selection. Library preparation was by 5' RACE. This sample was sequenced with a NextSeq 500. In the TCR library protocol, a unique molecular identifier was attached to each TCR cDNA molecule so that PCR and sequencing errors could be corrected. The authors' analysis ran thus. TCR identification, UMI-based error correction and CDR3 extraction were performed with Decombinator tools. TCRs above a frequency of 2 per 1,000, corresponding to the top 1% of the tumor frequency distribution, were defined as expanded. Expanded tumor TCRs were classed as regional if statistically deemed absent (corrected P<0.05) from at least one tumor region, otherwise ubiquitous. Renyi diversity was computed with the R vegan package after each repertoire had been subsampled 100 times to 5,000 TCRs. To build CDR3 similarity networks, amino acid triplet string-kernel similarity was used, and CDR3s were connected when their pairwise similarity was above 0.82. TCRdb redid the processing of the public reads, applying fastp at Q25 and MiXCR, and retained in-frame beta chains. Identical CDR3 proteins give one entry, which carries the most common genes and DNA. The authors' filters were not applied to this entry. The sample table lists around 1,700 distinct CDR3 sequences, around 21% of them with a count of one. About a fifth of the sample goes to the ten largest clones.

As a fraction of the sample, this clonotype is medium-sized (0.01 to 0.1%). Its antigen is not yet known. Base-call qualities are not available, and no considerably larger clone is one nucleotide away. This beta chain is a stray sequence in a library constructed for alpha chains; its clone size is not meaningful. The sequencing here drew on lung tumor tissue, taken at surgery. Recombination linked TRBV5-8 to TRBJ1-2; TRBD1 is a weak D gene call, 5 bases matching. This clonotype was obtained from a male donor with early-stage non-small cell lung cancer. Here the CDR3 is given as CASSPGRWANTF. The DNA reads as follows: TGTGCCAGCAGCCCAGGGAGATGGGCCAACACCTTC.